The 32 T cell receptor beta chains in this list originate from one sample, sequenced in a study of blood T cell repertoires in COVID-19. Clones were sequenced by immunoSEQ multiplex PCR, and TCRdb holds only the in-frame ones, with some missing. Counted here are roughly 53,000 clones, 80% to 90% occurring once; the ten biggest clones make up around 27%. Sequencing was done on a sample of peripheral blood. The source of these receptors is a human donor in a cohort sampled during active COVID-19.

The chain combines TRBV7-2 with TRBJ2-1; 10 nucleotides line up with TRBD2. J gave up 5 bases and V 5 bases, and 12 bases lay outside the gene matches. The CDR3 has 17 residues. Germline V CDR1 and CDR2: SGHTA, FQGNSA. The CDR3 reads CASSLDPAGGPHNEQFF. DNA of the CDR3: TGTGCCAGCAGCCTGGACCCAGCGGGAGGGCCACACAATGAGCAGTTCTTC. Based on the CDR3 plus reference TRBV7-2 and TRBJ2-1, the full variable domain is GAGVSQSPSNKVTEKGKDVELRCDPISGHTALYWYRQSLGQGLEFLIYFQGNSAPDKSGLPSDRFSAERTGGSVSTLTIQRTQQEDSAVYLCASSLDPAGGPHNEQFFGPGTRLTVL.

The rearrangement joins TRBV7-9 to TRBJ1-2, with 9 bases matching TRBD1. Germline V gene data show CDR1 as SEHNR and CDR2 as FQNEAQ (reference sequence). V lost 5 bases and J lost 3; bases outside the gene matches: 10. The CDR3 loop spans 16 amino acids. CDR3 region: CASSTGQGKLDYGYTF. The CDR3 DNA is TGTGCCAGCAGCACGGGACAGGGCAAACTCGACTATGGCTACACCTTC.

The chain combines TRBV24-1 with TRBJ2-5, with 7 bases that match TRBD1. From germline, CDR1 is KGHDR and CDR2 SFDVKD. V shed 5 bases, J shed 2 bases, and the junction held 4 bases outside the gene matches. The CDR3 covers 14 residues. The CDR3 reads CATSAGTAQETQYF. The CDR3, as DNA: TGTGCCACCAGTGCCGGGACAGCTCAAGAGACCCAGTACTTC.

The rearrangement links TRBV18 to TRBJ2-7; D not certain. V lost 4 bases to trimming and J lost 6 bases, with 13 bases between them. Germline V CDR1 and CDR2: KGHSH, LQKENI. The CDR3 totals 13 residues. The CDR3 DNA follows: TGTGCCAGCTCACAAGGCCTAGTAAGCGAGCAGTACTTC. This sequence encodes CASSQGLVSEQYF.

The J gene is TRBJ2-5, the V gene TRBV28; 9 nucleotides align to TRBD1. The CDR3 is 15 amino acids. The V gene end was trimmed by 5 bases and the J gene end by 3 bases; junction bases not matched to a gene: 7. The germline CDR1 and CDR2 sequences are MDHEN and SYDVKM. The CDR3 loop reads CASSLLTGGKETQYF. CDR3 in DNA: TGTGCCAGCAGTCTCCTGACAGGGGGAAAAGAGACCCAGTACTTC. The complete variable domain, with remaining parts taken from reference TRBV28 and TRBJ2-5, reads DVKVTQSSRYLVKRTGEKVFLECVQDMDHENMFWYRQDPGLGLRLIYFSYDVKMKEKGDIPEGYSVSREKKERFSLILESASTNQTSMYLCASSLLTGGKETQYFGPGTRLLVL.

The V and J genes are TRBV7-9 and TRBJ2-7, with 7 bases fitting TRBD1. With 4 bases clipped from V and 5 bases from J, the junction kept 5 bases outside the gene matches. Looked up from germline, CDR1 is SEHNR and CDR2 is FQNEAQ (reference sequence). The CDR3 has 13 residues. In DNA, the CDR3 is TGTGCCAGCAGCTGGGTAGGGGGCAACGAGCAGTACTTC. Translated, it gives CASSWVGGNEQYF.

The V and J genes are TRBV3-1 (or the pseudogene TRBV3-2) and TRBJ2-4, with TRBD1 matching over 7 bases. CDR3 size: 15 residues. The V gene's germline CDR1 is LGHDT and CDR2 YNNKEL (reference sequence). The junction had 4 bases not matched to a gene; V was cut back by 5 bases and J by 0 bases. CDR3 sequence (DNA): TGTGCCAGCAGCGGACAGGTCCTAGCCAAAAACATTCAGTACTTC. Its translation is CASSGQVLAKNIQYF.

This clone was recorded only once. This chain links TRBV25-1 with TRBJ2-5; 10 positions agree with TRBD2. With 6 bases clipped from V and 5 bases from J, the junction kept 9 bases outside the gene matches. This CDR3 comprises 15 residues. Germline V gene lookup returns CDR1 MGHDK and CDR2 SYGVNS. The DNA for the CDR3 is TGTGCCAGCAGAAGGTCCGCTAGCGGGAGTGAGACCCAGTACTTC. This translates into CASRRSASGSETQYF.

This chain links TRBV10-3 with TRBJ1-1; D is possibly TRBD1 (6 bases). This CDR3 contains 12 residues. Looked up from germline, CDR1 is ENHRY and CDR2 is SYGVKD. Trimming removed 2 bases from V and 8 bases from J, with 9 bases in between. The CDR3 nucleotides read TGTGCCATCAGTGAGCCAGGACAGGAAGCTTTCTTT. It translates to CAISEPGQEAFF.

The chain has TRBV29-1 and TRBJ2-1; 9 nucleotides line up with TRBD2. V was pared by 3 bases and J by 12 bases, with 9 bases of the junction left unmatched. CDR1 is SQVTM and CDR2 is ANQGSEA in the germline V gene. The CDR3 length is 13 residues. In DNA, the CDR3 is TGCAGCGTTGAGGCGGGAGGGCCGCCCGGGCAGTTCTTC. Its protein is CSVEAGGPPGQFF.

The CDR3 region is CASSFPEETQYF. The CDR3, as DNA: TGCGCCAGCAGCTTTCCTGAAGAGACCCAGTACTTC. The chain is built from TRBV5-1 and TRBJ2-5; D remains ambiguous. The CDR3 totals 12 residues. V was cut by 2 bases and J by 3 bases, with 5 bases left in between. CDR1 is SGHRS and CDR2 is YFSETQ in the germline V gene.

The J gene is TRBJ1-1, the V gene TRBV18, with TRBD1 matching over 7 bases. After removal of 4 bases from V and 1 base from J, the junction contained 6 bases not matched to a gene. CDR1 is KGHSH, CDR2 LQKENI, per germline. There are 15 residues in the CDR3. CDR3 in amino acids: CASSLHRGRNTEAFF. The CDR3 DNA reads TGTGCCAGCTCACTACACAGGGGAAGGAACACTGAAGCTTTCTTT.

The gene calls are TRBV5-1 and TRBJ1-3; D perhaps matches TRBD1 (5 bases). V lost 2 bases, J lost 2 bases, and 17 bases lay in between. Germline-derived CDR1 and CDR2 are SGHRS and YFSETQ. This CDR3 contains 17 residues. In nucleotides, the CDR3 is TGCGCCAGCAGCTTTTCCTCTCCTGGGGGGGCTGGAAACACCATATATTTT. Its protein is CASSFSSPGGAGNTIYF.

The chain couples TRBV2 to TRBJ2-1; 8 bases fit TRBD1. Germline V CDR1 and CDR2: SNHLY, FYNNEI. The CDR3 has 13 amino acids. The V and J ends lost 3 bases and 12 bases, in that order; junction bases with no gene match: 7. CDR3 sequence reads: CASSEDREDVQFF. For the CDR3, the DNA is TGTGCCAGCAGTGAGGACAGGGAAGACGTGCAGTTCTTC.

This chain joins TRBV5-4 and TRBJ1-2; D call uncertain. This CDR3 comprises 11 residues. From germline, CDR1 is SGHNT and CDR2 YYREEE (reference sequence). V was cut by 4 bases and J by 4 bases, with 5 bases left in between. The DNA for the CDR3 is TGTGCCAGCAGCGCCGGCTATGGCTACACCTTC. Amino acids: CASSAGYGYTF.

The rearrangement uses TRBV4-1 and TRBJ1-5; 9 nucleotides match TRBD1. Per the germline V gene, CDR1 is MGHRA and CDR2 is YSYEKL. J lost 9 bases, V lost 3 bases, and 15 bases had no gene match. The CDR3 extends over 17 amino acids. The CDR3 coding sequence is TGCGCCAGCAGCCAGAGGGTTCGGACAGGGGAATTGGGGCCCCAGCATTTT. Protein: CASSQRVRTGELGPQHF.

This chain connects TRBV3-1 (or the pseudogene TRBV3-2) to TRBJ1-6, with a possible D match to TRBD1 (6 bases). V shed 0 bases and J shed 9 bases, with 15 bases lying between them. Germline V gene sequence: CDR1 LGHDT, CDR2 YNNKEL (reference sequence). The CDR3 covers 16 residues. The DNA of the CDR3 is TGTGCCAGCAGCCAAGACTTTGCAGGGGCGGGTTCACCCCTCCACTTT. Its translation is CASSQDFAGAGSPLHF.

This sequence joins TRBV6-6 and TRBJ2-3; perhaps TRBD1 as D (5 bases). Trimming took off 0 bases at V and 1 base at J, with 5 bases between the two ends. This CDR3 region has 14 residues. Germline V CDR1 and CDR2: MNHNY, SVGAGI (reference sequence). The chain's CDR3 is CASSYSTGTDTQYF. The CDR3 DNA follows: TGTGCCAGCAGTTACTCGACAGGCACAGATACGCAGTATTTT.

The chain joins TRBV2 to TRBJ1-4; unclear D gene. The CDR3 spans 15 residues. V was cut by 5 bases and J by 0 bases, with 10 bases left in between. Germline V lookup: CDR1 SNHLY, CDR2 FYNNEI. CDR3 amino acids: CASSLRIATNEKLFF. The CDR3 coding sequence is TGTGCCAGCAGTCTTCGTATTGCAACTAATGAAAAACTGTTTTTT.

In its sample, this clone was seen once. The V gene is TRBV27, the J gene TRBJ2-1; a possible D gene is TRBD2 (6 bases). The CDR3 covers 16 residues. CDR1 is MNHEY, CDR2 SMNVEV, per germline (reference sequence). Deletions cut 5 bases from V and 0 bases from J, with 14 bases between. The CDR3 DNA reads TGTGCCAGCAGTCCCCCGGCGGGGAGCTCCTACAATGAGCAGTTCTTC. Amino acid sequence: CASSPPAGSSYNEQFF.

Only a few counts were recorded for this clone. The gene calls are TRBV11-2 and TRBJ2-7; maybe TRBD2 (5 bases). The germline V gene has CDR1 SGHAT and CDR2 FQNNGV. The CDR3 loop spans 12 amino acids. V dropped 2 bases and J dropped 9 bases, with 11 bases sitting between them. The CDR3 loop reads CASSLSSSGQYF. CDR3 bases: TGTGCCAGCAGCTTAAGCTCCAGCGGGCAGTACTTC.

This rearrangement joins TRBV19 to TRBJ1-2, with D perhaps TRBD1 (6 bases). V was clipped by 9 bases and J by 6 bases, with 14 bases between them. Germline V gives CDR1 LNHDA, CDR2 SQIVND (reference sequence). The CDR3 covers 12 residues. The CDR3 DNA reads TGTGCCAGCAATAGACAGGCGGATGGCTACACCTTC. It is translated as CASNRQADGYTF. The whole variable domain, remainder taken from reference TRBV19 and TRBJ1-2, is DGGITQSPKYLFRKEGQNVTLSCEQNLNHDAMYWYRQDPGQGLRLIYYSQIVNDFQKGDIAEGYSVSREKKESFPLTVTSAQKNPTAFYLCASNRQADGYTFGSGTRLTVV.

The J gene is TRBJ2-3, the V gene TRBV5-1, with unresolved D. The ends were cut back, 5 bases at V and 3 bases at J, with 10 bases in the middle. The CDR3 is 13 amino acids. Per germline, CDR1 SGHRS and CDR2 YFSETQ. The CDR3: CASRGTGTDTQYF. The CDR3 DNA sequence: TGCGCCAGCAGGGGCACCGGTACAGATACGCAGTATTTT.

The chain carries TRBV27 and TRBJ2-2, with D possibly being TRBD1 (6 bases). This CDR3 contains 15 residues. Germline loops: CDR1 MNHEY, CDR2 SMNVEV (reference sequence). Trimming took 4 bases from V and 0 from J, leaving 9 bases between them. CDR3 sequence (DNA): TGTGCCAGCAGTTCCGGGACAACGAACACCGGGGAGCTGTTTTTT. Protein product: CASSSGTTNTGELFF.

The CDR3 bases are TGCGCCAGCGGATCCGGGACTAGCGGCTACGAGCAGTACTTC. This sequence encodes CASGSGTSGYEQYF. The chain recombines TRBV5-1 with TRBJ2-7; 11 bases line up with TRBD2. From germline, CDR1 is SGHRS and CDR2 YFSETQ. With 7 bases clipped from V and 3 bases from J, the junction kept 6 bases outside the gene matches. The CDR3 length is 14 residues.

The V gene is TRBV28, the J gene TRBJ1-5; TRBD1 matches at 8 bases. CDR1 is MDHEN and CDR2 is SYDVKM in the germline V gene. The ends lost 4 bases at V and 3 bases at J; junction bases unmatched: 14. There are 18 residues in the CDR3. The DNA of the CDR3 is TGTGCCAGCAGTTCATATCCGATAACAGGGGGAAACAATCAGCCCCAGCATTTT. Amino acids: CASSSYPITGGNNQPQHF.

This clone was detected a few times. The genes are TRBV15 and TRBJ1-5; a weak D match, TRBD1 (5 bases). CDR1 is LNHNV, CDR2 YYDKDF, per germline (reference sequence). Trimming took 1 base from V and 5 from J, leaving 12 bases between them. CDR3 length: 15 residues. CDR3: CATSRAGGVDQPQHF. CDR3 DNA sequence: TGTGCCACCAGCAGAGCCGGGGGGGTCGATCAGCCCCAGCATTTT.

The chain links TRBV3-1 (or the pseudogene TRBV3-2) to TRBJ2-1; the match to TRBD1 covers 9 bases. CDR3 length equals 15 residues. The V and J ends lost 1 base and 5 bases, in that order; junction bases with no gene match: 3. The germline V gene encodes CDR1 LGHDT and CDR2 YNNKEL (reference sequence). This chain's CDR3 is CASSQGTGDHNEQFF. Here the CDR3 DNA reads TGTGCCAGCAGCCAAGGGACAGGGGACCACAATGAGCAGTTCTTC.

CDR3 in amino acids: CASNGPGTGLHSPLHF. CDR3 in DNA: TGTGCCAGCAATGGACCGGGGACAGGGTTACATTCACCCCTCCACTTT. The gene calls are TRBV28 and TRBJ1-6; 9 nucleotides match TRBD1. Germline values: CDR1 MDHEN, CDR2 SYDVKM. The CDR3 length is 16 residues. V shed 7 bases and J 8 bases; nucleotides not matched to a gene: 12.

A note on this clone: It is unclear where the CDR3 begins or ends on the DNA, so no DNA is shown, and the CDR3 is as TCRdb lists it. This sequence joins TRBV21-1 and TRBJ2-1; the D call TRBD2 from the table was never checked on the DNA. TRBV21-1 is reported as a pseudogene. The CDR3 adds up to 19 amino acids, both ends counted. This chain's CDR3 is CASSKKKWGSGSSYNEQFF.

In this sample, this clone turned up once. The chain has TRBV7-2 and TRBJ2-7; perhaps TRBD1 as D (6 bases). Germline V gives CDR1 SGHTA, CDR2 FQGNSA. The length of the CDR3 is 13 residues. Trimming shortened V by 6 bases and J by 7 bases, and 16 bases separated the two germline ends. Here the CDR3 DNA reads TGTGCCAGCAGTTGGGCAGGGGCCTGGGAGCAGTACTTC. Translated: CASSWAGAWEQYF.

The chain has TRBV12-1 and TRBJ2-7; TRBD2 was called by the table and not checked on the DNA. TRBV12-1 is a pseudogene. CDR3 length: 18 residues. In DNA form, the CDR3 reads TGTGCCAGCAGCTTTGCCCTCTGGTCGGGAGGGGGCTCCTACGAGCAGTACTTC. Protein sequence: CASSFALWSGGGSYEQYF.